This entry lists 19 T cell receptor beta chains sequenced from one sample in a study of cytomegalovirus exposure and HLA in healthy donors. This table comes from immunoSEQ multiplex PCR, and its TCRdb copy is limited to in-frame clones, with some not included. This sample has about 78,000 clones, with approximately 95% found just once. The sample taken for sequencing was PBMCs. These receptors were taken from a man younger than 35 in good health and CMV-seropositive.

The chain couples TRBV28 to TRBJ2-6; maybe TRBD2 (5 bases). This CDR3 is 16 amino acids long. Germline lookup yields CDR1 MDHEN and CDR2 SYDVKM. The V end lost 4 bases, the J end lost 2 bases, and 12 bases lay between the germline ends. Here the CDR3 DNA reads TGTGCCAGCAGTTCCCAAGGGAGTGCTGGGGCCAACGTCCTGACTTTC. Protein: CASSSQGSAGANVLTF.

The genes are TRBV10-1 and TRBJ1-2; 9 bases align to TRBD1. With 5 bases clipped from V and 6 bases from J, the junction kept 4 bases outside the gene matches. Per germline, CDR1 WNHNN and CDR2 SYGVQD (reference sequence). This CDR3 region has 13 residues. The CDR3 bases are TGCGCCAGCAGTCGACAGGGGGGAGATGGCTACACCTTC. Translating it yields CASSRQGGDGYTF.

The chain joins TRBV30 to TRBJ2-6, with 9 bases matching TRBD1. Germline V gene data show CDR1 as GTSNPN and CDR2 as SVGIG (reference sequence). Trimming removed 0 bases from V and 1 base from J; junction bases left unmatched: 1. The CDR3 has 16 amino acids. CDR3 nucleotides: TGTGCCTGGAGTGTAGACAGGGGGTCTGGGGCCAACGTCCTGACTTTC. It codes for CAWSVDRGSGANVLTF.

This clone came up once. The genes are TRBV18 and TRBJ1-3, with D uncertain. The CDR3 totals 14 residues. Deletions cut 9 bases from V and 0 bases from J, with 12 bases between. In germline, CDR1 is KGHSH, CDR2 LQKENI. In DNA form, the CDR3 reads TGTGCCAGTCGAGGGCGGTCCTCTGGAAACACCATATATTTT. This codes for CASRGRSSGNTIYF. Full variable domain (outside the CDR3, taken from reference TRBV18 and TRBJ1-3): NAGVMQNPRHLVRRRGQEARLRCSPMKGHSHVYWYRQLPEEGLKFMVYLQKENIIDESGMPKERFSAEFPKEGPSILRIQQVVRGDSAAYFCASRGRSSGNTIYFGEGSWLTVV.

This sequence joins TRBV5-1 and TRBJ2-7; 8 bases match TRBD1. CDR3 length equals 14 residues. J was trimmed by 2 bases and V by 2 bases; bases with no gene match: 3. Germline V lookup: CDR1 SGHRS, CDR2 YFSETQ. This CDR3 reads CASSFTGGTYEQYF. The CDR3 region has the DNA TGCGCCAGCAGCTTTACAGGGGGTACCTACGAGCAGTACTTC.

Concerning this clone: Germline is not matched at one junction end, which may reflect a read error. CDR3 nucleotides: TGTGCCAGCAGCGTAGCGGGGGGAGAGACCCAGTACTTC. This codes for CASSVAGGETQYF. The chain carries TRBV7-9 and TRBJ2-5, with 10 bases lining up with TRBD2. The CDR3 covers 13 residues. In germline, CDR1 is SEHNR, CDR2 FQNEAQ (reference sequence).

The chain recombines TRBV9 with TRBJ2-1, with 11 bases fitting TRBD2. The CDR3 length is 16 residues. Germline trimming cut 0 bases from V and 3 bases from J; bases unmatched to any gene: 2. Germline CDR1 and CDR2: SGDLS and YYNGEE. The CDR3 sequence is CASSVDLAGGYNEQFF. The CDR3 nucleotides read TGTGCCAGCAGCGTAGATCTAGCGGGAGGCTACAATGAGCAGTTCTTC.

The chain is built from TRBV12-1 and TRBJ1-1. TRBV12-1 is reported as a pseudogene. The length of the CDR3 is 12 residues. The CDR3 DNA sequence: TGTGCCAGCAGCTACTTTAACACTGAAGCTTTCTTT. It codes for CASSYFNTEAFF.

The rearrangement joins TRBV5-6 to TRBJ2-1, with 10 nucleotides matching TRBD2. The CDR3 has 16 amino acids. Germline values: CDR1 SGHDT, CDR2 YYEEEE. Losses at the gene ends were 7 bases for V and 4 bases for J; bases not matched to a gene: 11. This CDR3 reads CASGKFLSGRYNEQFF. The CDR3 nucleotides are TGTGCCAGCGGGAAATTTCTTAGCGGGAGGTACAATGAGCAGTTCTTC.

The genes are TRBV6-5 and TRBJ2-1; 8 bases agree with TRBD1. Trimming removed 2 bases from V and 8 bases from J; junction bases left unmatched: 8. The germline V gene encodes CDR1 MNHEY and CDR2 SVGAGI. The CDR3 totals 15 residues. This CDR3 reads CASSYGTGINDEQFF. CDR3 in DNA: TGTGCCAGCAGTTACGGGACAGGAATTAACGATGAGCAGTTCTTC.

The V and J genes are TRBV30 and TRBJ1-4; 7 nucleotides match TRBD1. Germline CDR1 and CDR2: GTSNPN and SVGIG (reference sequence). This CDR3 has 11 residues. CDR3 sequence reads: CATGVNEKLFF. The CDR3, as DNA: TGTGCTACAGGGGTAAATGAAAAACTGTTTTTT.

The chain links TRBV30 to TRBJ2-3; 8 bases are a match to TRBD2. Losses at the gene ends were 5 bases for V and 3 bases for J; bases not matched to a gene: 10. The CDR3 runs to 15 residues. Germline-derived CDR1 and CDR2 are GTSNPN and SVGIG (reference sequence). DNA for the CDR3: TGTGCCTGGGCGAGGGCGGGAGGTGGAACAGATACGCAGTATTTT. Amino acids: CAWARAGGGTDTQYF.

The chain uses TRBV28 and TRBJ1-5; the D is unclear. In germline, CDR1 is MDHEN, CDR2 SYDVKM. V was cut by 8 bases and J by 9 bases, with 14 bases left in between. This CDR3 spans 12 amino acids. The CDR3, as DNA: TGTGCCAGCTGCAGCTGGGAGCGGCCCCAGCATTTT. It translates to CASCSWERPQHF.

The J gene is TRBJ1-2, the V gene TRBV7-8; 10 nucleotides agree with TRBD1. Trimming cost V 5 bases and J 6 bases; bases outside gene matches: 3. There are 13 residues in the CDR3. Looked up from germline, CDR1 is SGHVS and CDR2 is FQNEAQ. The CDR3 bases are TGTGCCAGCAGCATGGGGACAGGGGATGGCTACACCTTC. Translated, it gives CASSMGTGDGYTF.

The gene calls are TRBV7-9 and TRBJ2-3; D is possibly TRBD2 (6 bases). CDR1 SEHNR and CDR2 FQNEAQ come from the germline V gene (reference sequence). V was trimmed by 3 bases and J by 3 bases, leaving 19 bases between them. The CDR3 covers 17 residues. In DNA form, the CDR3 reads TGTGCCAGCAGCTTGTGGCGGGGCGGGTGGTTTACAGATACGCAGTATTTT. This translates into CASSLWRGGWFTDTQYF.

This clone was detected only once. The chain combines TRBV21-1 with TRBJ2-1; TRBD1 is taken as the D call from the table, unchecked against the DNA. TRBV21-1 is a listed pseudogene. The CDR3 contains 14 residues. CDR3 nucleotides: TGTGCCAGCTCTCCTCGGACAGGGGGAAATGAGCAGTTCTTC. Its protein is CASSPRTGGNEQFF.

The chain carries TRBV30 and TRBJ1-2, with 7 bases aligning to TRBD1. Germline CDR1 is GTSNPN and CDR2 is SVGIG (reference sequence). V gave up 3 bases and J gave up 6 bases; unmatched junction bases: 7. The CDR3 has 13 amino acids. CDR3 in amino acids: CAWRGQFHDGYTF. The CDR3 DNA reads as TGTGCCTGGAGGGGACAGTTCCACGATGGCTACACCTTC.

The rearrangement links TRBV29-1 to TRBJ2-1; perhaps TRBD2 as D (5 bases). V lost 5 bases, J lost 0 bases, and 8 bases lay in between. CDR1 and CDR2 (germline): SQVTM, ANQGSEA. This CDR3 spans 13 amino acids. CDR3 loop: CSVTSSSYNEQFF. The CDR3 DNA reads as TGCAGCGTTACTAGTAGCTCCTACAATGAGCAGTTCTTC.

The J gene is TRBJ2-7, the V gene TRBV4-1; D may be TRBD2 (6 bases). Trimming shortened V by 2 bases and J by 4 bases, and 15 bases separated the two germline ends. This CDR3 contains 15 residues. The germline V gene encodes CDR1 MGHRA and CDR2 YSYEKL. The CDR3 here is CASSQPGTGPYEQYF. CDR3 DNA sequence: TGCGCCAGCAGCCAACCCGGGACTGGGCCTTACGAGCAGTACTTC.